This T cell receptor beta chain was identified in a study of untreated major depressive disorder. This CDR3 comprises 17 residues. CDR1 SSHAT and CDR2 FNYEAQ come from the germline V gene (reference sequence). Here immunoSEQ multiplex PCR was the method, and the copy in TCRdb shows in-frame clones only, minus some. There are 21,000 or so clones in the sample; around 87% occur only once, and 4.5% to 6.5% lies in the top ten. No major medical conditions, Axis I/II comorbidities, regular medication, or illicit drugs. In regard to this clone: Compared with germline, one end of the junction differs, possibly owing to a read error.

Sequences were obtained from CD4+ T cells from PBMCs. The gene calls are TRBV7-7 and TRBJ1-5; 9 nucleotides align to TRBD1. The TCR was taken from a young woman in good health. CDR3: CASSPRDRDRGNQPQHF. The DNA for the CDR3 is TGTGCTAGCAGCCCCAGGGACAGGGATAGGGGCAATCAGCCCCAGCATTTT.